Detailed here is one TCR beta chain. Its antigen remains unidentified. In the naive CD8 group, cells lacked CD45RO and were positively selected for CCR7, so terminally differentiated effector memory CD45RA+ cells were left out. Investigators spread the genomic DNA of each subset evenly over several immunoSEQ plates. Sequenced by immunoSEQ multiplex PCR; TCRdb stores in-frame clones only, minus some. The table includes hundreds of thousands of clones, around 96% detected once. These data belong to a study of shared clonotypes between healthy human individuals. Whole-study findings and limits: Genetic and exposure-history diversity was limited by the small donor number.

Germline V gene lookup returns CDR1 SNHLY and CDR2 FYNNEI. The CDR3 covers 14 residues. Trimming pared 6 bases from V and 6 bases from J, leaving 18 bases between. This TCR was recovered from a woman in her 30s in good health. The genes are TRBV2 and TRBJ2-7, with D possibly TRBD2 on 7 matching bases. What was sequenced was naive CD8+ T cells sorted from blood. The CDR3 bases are TGTGCCAGCAGCGAACTCCGGGGGGCTAGCGAGCAGTACTTC. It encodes CASSELRGASEQYF.